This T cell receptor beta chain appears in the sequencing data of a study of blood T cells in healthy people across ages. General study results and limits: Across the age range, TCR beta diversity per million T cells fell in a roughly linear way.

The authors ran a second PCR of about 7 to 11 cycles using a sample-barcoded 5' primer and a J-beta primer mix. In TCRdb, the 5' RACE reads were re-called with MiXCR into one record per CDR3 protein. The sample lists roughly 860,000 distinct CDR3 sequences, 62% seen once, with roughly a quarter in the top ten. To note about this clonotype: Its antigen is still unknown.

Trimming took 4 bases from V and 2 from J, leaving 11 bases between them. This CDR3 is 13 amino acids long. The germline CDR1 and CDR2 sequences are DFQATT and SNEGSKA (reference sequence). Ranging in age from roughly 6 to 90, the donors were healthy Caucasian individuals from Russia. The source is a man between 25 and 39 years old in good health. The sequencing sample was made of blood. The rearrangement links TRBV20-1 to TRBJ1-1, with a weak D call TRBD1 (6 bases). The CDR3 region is CSAIGGHNTEAFF. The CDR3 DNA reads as TGCAGTGCTATCGGGGGACACAACACTGAAGCTTTCTTT.